This T cell receptor beta chain is from a study of beta chain features in type 1 diabetes. The entirety of the isolated RNA underwent reverse transcription, so expressed TCRB transcripts were sequenced. Profiling relied on immunoSEQ multiplex PCR, and the TCRdb table lists in-frame clones only, not all of them. This table holds under 900,000 clones, about a sixth found once. The trim removed 4 bases at V and 4 bases at J, leaving 8 bases unmatched. The CDR3 runs to 15 residues. Germline-derived CDR1 and CDR2 are SEHNR and FQNEAQ (reference sequence). Sequences were obtained from naive CD4+ T cells from blood. This chain joins TRBV7-9 and TRBJ1-1; 8 positions agree with TRBD1. The TCR sequence derives from a woman in her late teens or twenties in good health. CDR3 sequence: CASSYGPGGITEAFF. The CDR3 DNA sequence: TGTGCCAGCAGCTACGGGCCAGGGGGCATCACTGAAGCTTTCTTT.